Here is one T cell receptor beta chain with its context. The gene names given are mouse names. Sequencing ends 4 residues short of the CDR3 end; the germline J gene provides the rest. Other DNA sequences in the same sample also yield this CDR3. Germline V gene sequence: CDR1 GKSSPN, CDR2 SITVG. CDR3 length: 13 amino acids. The sequencing template was cDNA reverse transcribed from extracted RNA. Here immunoSEQ multiplex PCR was the method, and the copy in TCRdb shows in-frame clones only, minus some. The data show over 250,000 clones, with none appearing a single time. The sample belongs to a study of CD8+ T cells in alopecia areata. Separation of pooled cutaneous lymph node cells was by sorting with CD4, CD8alpha, NKG2D, NKG2ACE and other markers.

The sequenced sample consisted of CD4+ T cells sorted from a lymph node. This clonotype was obtained from a C3H/HeJ mouse with alopecia areata. This strain has MHC haplotype H2-k. The chain employs TRBV31 and TRBJ2-7; 9 bases are shared with TRBD1. CDR3 loop: CAWSLGQGYEQYF. CDR3 DNA, as far as it was read: TGTGCCTGGAGTCTGGGACAGGGATAT.